The 16 T cell receptor beta chains given below trace back to one sample, sequenced in a study of blood T cell repertoires in COVID-19. Some clones are missing from TCRdb's copy, which holds only in-frame ones; the method was immunoSEQ multiplex PCR. Among approximately 110,000 clones listed, around 76% were seen once. The specimen sequenced was peripheral blood. The receptors stem from a woman aged 70 to 79 with acute or convalescent COVID-19.

The chain links TRBV7-9 to TRBJ1-4; D is uncertain. Germline values: CDR1 SEHNR, CDR2 FQNEAQ (reference sequence). This CDR3 spans 12 amino acids. The ends were cut back, 5 bases at V and 8 bases at J, with 9 bases in the middle. The CDR3 reads CASSVTVEKLFF. The DNA for the CDR3 is TGTGCCAGCAGCGTAACTGTCGAAAAACTGTTTTTT.

This chain links TRBV18 with TRBJ1-2; a possible D gene is TRBD1 (5 bases). The V gene lost 6 bases and the J gene lost 0 bases, with 11 bases spanning the gap. Per the germline V gene, CDR1 is KGHSH and CDR2 is LQKENI. The CDR3 has 14 residues. The CDR3 region is CASSAGVANYGYTF. CDR3 in DNA: TGTGCCAGCTCCGCGGGGGTGGCTAACTATGGCTACACCTTC.

As to this clone: The junction does not match germline at one end; this may be a read error. The genes are TRBV27 and TRBJ1-2; D gene ambiguous. This CDR3 comprises 13 residues. CDR1 is MNHEY, CDR2 SMNVEV, per germline (reference sequence). The CDR3 loop is CASSISPRGGYTF. The CDR3 region has the DNA TGTGCCAGCAGTATATCCCCCAGAGGTGGCTACACCTTC.

This clone has only a few counts. The rearrangement uses TRBV19 and TRBJ1-2; no definite D call. The CDR3 totals 12 residues. With 5 bases removed from V and 1 base from J, the gap between germline ends came to 5 bases. Germline assignment: CDR1 LNHDA and CDR2 SQIVND (reference sequence). The CDR3 sequence is CASSRLNYGYTF. The CDR3 DNA is TGTGCCAGTAGTCGTCTTAACTATGGCTACACCTTC.

This clone occurred a few times. This chain connects TRBV6-2 or TRBV6-3 to TRBJ1-5, with D perhaps matching TRBD1 (5 bases). The CDR3 has 15 residues. The V gene's germline CDR1 is MNHEY and CDR2 SVGEGT. The V end lost 2 bases, the J end lost 2 bases, and 10 bases lay between the germline ends. The CDR3, as DNA: TGTGCCAGCAGTTACGTAGGGGTTGGCAATCAGCCCCAGCATTTT. Protein: CASSYVGVGNQPQHF.

This clone was detected only a few times. The rearrangement uses TRBV7-9 and TRBJ1-2; TRBD1 matches at 7 bases. The CDR3 runs to 14 residues. V shed 4 bases, J shed 3 bases, and the junction held 5 bases outside the gene matches. Germline loops: CDR1 SEHNR, CDR2 FQNEAQ (reference sequence). The CDR3 protein is CASSSRQGDYGYTF. The CDR3 bases are TGTGCCAGCAGCTCCCGACAGGGAGACTATGGCTACACCTTC.

This clone was observed a handful of times. The chain links TRBV9 to TRBJ1-2, with 7 nucleotides matching TRBD1. This CDR3 has 14 amino acids. J gave up 8 bases and V 3 bases, and 10 bases lay outside the gene matches. Germline CDR1 SGDLS, CDR2 YYNGEE. The CDR3 DNA follows: TGTGCCAGCAGCGGTACGACAGGGTTCGGGGGCTACACCTTC. Encoded protein: CASSGTTGFGGYTF. Based on the CDR3 plus reference TRBV9 and TRBJ1-2, the full variable domain is DSGVTQTPKHLITATGQRVTLRCSPRSGDLSVYWYQQSLDQGLQFLIQYYNGEERAKGNILERFSAQQFPDLHSELNLSSLELGDSALYFCASSGTTGFGGYTFGSGTRLTVV.

As regards this clone: A read error may explain this, as a much larger clone is one base away. The sample has other DNA sequences that encode this CDR3 too. V is TRBV5-1 and J is TRBJ2-7; 8 nucleotides match TRBD2. Germline V gene sequence: CDR1 SGHRS, CDR2 YFSETQ. The CDR3 is 16 residues long. Trimming at V came to 10 bases and at J to 7 bases, leaving 22 bases not matched to a gene. The CDR3 bases are TGCGCCCGCTTGCGCGTTGGGGGGGGCCGGGGGGGGGAGCAGTACTTC. This encodes CARLRVGGGRGGEQYF.

V and J are TRBV29-1 and TRBJ2-1, with 9 nucleotides matching TRBD1. The V gene's germline CDR1 is SQVTM and CDR2 ANQGSEA. CDR3 size: 14 residues. V gave up 7 bases and J gave up 1 base; unmatched junction bases: 5. The CDR3 spells CSAPGQGSYNEQFF. CDR3 coding DNA: TGCAGCGCCCCGGGACAGGGTTCCTACAATGAGCAGTTCTTC.

The chain carries TRBV29-1 and TRBJ1-1; D gene unclear. Germline assignment: CDR1 SQVTM and CDR2 ANQGSEA. The V and J ends lost 1 base and 3 bases respectively, with 12 bases between them. The CDR3 consists of 14 residues. The CDR3 protein is CSVEGEGWDTEAFF. CDR3 DNA sequence: TGCAGCGTTGAAGGGGAGGGATGGGACACTGAAGCTTTCTTT. Combining the CDR3 with reference TRBV29-1 and TRBJ1-1 gives the whole variable domain SAVISQKPSRDICQRGTSLTIQCQVDSQVTMMFWYRQQPGQSLTLIATANQGSEATYESGFVIDKFPISRPNLTFSTLTVSNMSPEDSSIYLCSVEGEGWDTEAFFGQGTRLTVV.

The chain uses TRBV6-6 and TRBJ1-5, with 11 bases fitting TRBD1. There are 16 residues in the CDR3. CDR1 and CDR2 from the germline V gene are MNHNY and SVGAGI (reference sequence). V was clipped by 1 base and J by 8 bases; unmatched bases: 7. The CDR3 sequence is CASSYFRTGGGEPQHF. The CDR3 nucleotides are TGTGCCAGCAGTTACTTCAGGACAGGGGGCGGGGAGCCCCAGCATTTT.

The chain's CDR3 is CASSMFQGKGGEQYF. The CDR3, as DNA: TGTGCCAGCAGTATGTTCCAGGGGAAGGGAGGGGAGCAGTACTTC. The V gene is TRBV27, the J gene TRBJ2-7, with a possible D match to TRBD2 (7 bases). This CDR3 spans 15 amino acids. Germline values: CDR1 MNHEY, CDR2 SMNVEV (reference sequence). V lost 5 bases to trimming and J lost 7 bases, with 21 bases between them.

This clone was seen a single time. The V call is TRBV15, the J call TRBJ1-1; 8 bases fit TRBD1. This CDR3 region has 13 residues. V lost 8 bases and J lost 4; bases outside the gene matches: 6. Looked up from germline, CDR1 is LNHNV and CDR2 is YYDKDF (reference sequence). The CDR3 here is CATGRTGTTEAFF. The CDR3 DNA reads as TGTGCCACCGGACGGACAGGGACCACTGAAGCTTTCTTT.

The chain employs TRBV21-1 and TRBJ2-1; the table's D call, TRBD1, was not checked against the DNA. TRBV21-1 is assigned pseudogene status. CDR3 size: 15 residues. The CDR3 sequence is CASSNGQGRENEQFF. The CDR3 nucleotides are TGTGCCAGCAGCAACGGACAGGGGAGGGAGAATGAGCAGTTCTTC.

The chain combines TRBV18 with TRBJ1-2, with 9 nucleotides matching TRBD1. The CDR3 loop spans 15 amino acids. Trimming at V came to 3 bases and at J to 4 bases, leaving 6 bases not matched to a gene. In germline, CDR1 is KGHSH, CDR2 LQKENI. CDR3 protein: CASSPAGQGSYGYTF. CDR3 bases: TGTGCCAGCTCACCGGCGGGACAGGGTAGCTATGGCTACACCTTC.

This clone was counted between two and nine times. V usage is TRBV7-9 and J usage is TRBJ2-7; 9 nucleotides align to TRBD1. CDR1 is SEHNR, CDR2 FQNEAQ, per germline (reference sequence). The CDR3 has 14 residues. J gave up 5 bases and V 4 bases, and 6 bases lay outside the gene matches. CDR3 protein: CASSYTGGEDEQYF. The DNA of the CDR3 is TGTGCCAGCAGCTACACAGGGGGCGAAGACGAGCAGTACTTC.